A single sample gave rise to the 9 T cell receptor beta chains below, sequenced in a study of blood T cell repertoires in COVID-19. Libraries were prepared by immunoSEQ multiplex PCR; TCRdb keeps only in-frame clonotypes and omits some of them. The table has 150,000 to 200,000 clones, approximately 87% seen once; the top ten hold 0.8% to 1%. The source material was peripheral blood. The receptors shown here come from a woman between 18 and 29 years old who had recovered from COVID-19.

The genes are TRBV7-2 and TRBJ2-3, with 14 nucleotides matching TRBD2. Germline V gene sequence: CDR1 SGHTA, CDR2 FQGNSA. Unmatched junction bases numbered 4, after V lost 0 bases and J lost 5 bases. CDR3 length: 17 amino acids. The CDR3 reads CASSLAPGLAGVDTQYF. The CDR3 DNA reads as TGTGCCAGCAGCTTAGCTCCGGGACTAGCGGGAGTAGATACGCAGTATTTT.

This chain links TRBV9 with TRBJ2-1, with D perhaps matching TRBD1 (7 bases). Per germline, CDR1 SGDLS and CDR2 YYNGEE. The length of the CDR3 is 14 residues. V was shortened by 4 bases and J by 9 bases, with 17 bases between the two germline ends. For the CDR3, the DNA is TGTGCCAGCAGCTCAAAGGACAGGCGGGGTGAGCAGTTCTTC. Translated: CASSSKDRRGEQFF.

The chain joins TRBV6-5 to TRBJ2-7, with D hard to call. The V and J ends lost 0 bases and 3 bases respectively, with 6 bases between them. Per the germline V gene, CDR1 is MNHEY and CDR2 is SVGAGI. CDR3 length: 13 amino acids. CDR3 DNA: TGTGCCAGCAGTTACTCGATCGGCTACGAGCAGTACGTC. Protein sequence: CASSYSIGYEQYV.

The chain combines TRBV7-9 with TRBJ2-1, with TRBD1 identical over 8 bases. J lost 9 bases, V lost 0 bases, and 4 bases had no gene match. In germline, CDR1 is SEHNR, CDR2 FQNEAQ (reference sequence). This CDR3 comprises 14 residues. The chain's CDR3 is CASSLAVTGVEQFF. CDR3 nucleotide sequence: TGTGCCAGCAGCTTAGCTGTGACAGGGGTTGAGCAGTTCTTC.

This clone was found once. This chain uses TRBV7-8 with TRBJ1-2, with 7 bases aligning to TRBD1. The junction had 0 bases not matched to a gene; V was cut back by 3 bases and J by 2 bases. There are 13 residues in the CDR3. Germline V gene sequence: CDR1 SGHVS, CDR2 FQNEAQ. CDR3 in amino acids: CASSFRGNYGYTF. The CDR3 nucleotides are TGTGCCAGCAGCTTCAGGGGGAACTATGGCTACACCTTC.

CDR3 DNA: TGTGCCAGCAGCACAAGGGGGCCCCAGGGCACCGGGGAGCTGTTTTTT. It encodes CASSTRGPQGTGELFF. This chain connects TRBV7-7 to TRBJ2-2, with 7 bases identical to TRBD1. The CDR3 length is 16 residues. Germline assignment: CDR1 SSHAT and CDR2 FNYEAQ (reference sequence). Trimming at V came to 5 bases and at J to 4 bases, leaving 10 bases not matched to a gene.

The chain couples TRBV3-1 (or the pseudogene TRBV3-2) to TRBJ1-2; D perhaps matches TRBD1 (5 bases). Trimming left V 3 bases short and J 9 bases short, with 8 bases between. The CDR3 is 11 residues long. Germline assignment: CDR1 LGHDT and CDR2 YNNKEL (reference sequence). The CDR3 loop is CASSQQGSYTF. CDR3 sequence (DNA): TGTGCCAGCAGCCAGCAGGGTAGCTACACCTTC.

This clone was counted a single time. The chain couples TRBV28 to TRBJ1-6; D unclear. There are 12 residues in the CDR3. Germline values: CDR1 MDHEN, CDR2 SYDVKM. With 6 bases removed from V and 7 bases from J, the gap between germline ends came to 7 bases. The CDR3 coding sequence is TGTGCCAGCAGCTTCGGGAATTCACCCCTCCACTTT. Translated, it gives CASSFGNSPLHF.

Concerning this clone: The same CDR3 also results from other DNA sequences found in this sample. The chain carries TRBV2 and TRBJ2-1, with a tentative D call TRBD1 (6 bases). CDR1 is SNHLY and CDR2 is FYNNEI in the germline V gene. The V gene lost 3 bases and the J gene lost 7 bases, with 7 bases spanning the gap. This CDR3 has 12 residues. CDR3 region: CASSDQGNEQFF. The CDR3 coding sequence is TGTGCCAGCAGTGATCAGGGGAATGAGCAGTTCTTC.